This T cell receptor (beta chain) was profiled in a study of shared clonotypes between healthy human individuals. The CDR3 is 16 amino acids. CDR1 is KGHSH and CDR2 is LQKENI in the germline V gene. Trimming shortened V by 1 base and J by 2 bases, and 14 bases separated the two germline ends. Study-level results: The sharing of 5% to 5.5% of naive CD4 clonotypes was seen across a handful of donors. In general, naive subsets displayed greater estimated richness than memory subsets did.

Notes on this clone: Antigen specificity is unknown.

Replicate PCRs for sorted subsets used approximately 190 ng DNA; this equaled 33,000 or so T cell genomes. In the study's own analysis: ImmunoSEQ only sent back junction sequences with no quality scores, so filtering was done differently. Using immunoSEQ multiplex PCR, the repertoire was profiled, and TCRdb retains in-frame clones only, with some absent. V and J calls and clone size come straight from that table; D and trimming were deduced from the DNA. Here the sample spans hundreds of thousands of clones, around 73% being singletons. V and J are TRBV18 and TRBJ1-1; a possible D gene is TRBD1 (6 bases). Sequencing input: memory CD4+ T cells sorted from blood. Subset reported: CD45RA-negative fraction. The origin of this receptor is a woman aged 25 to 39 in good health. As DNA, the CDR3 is TGTGCCAGCTCACCACGCACAAGGACAGACAACACTGAAGCTTTCTTT. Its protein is CASSPRTRTDNTEAFF.